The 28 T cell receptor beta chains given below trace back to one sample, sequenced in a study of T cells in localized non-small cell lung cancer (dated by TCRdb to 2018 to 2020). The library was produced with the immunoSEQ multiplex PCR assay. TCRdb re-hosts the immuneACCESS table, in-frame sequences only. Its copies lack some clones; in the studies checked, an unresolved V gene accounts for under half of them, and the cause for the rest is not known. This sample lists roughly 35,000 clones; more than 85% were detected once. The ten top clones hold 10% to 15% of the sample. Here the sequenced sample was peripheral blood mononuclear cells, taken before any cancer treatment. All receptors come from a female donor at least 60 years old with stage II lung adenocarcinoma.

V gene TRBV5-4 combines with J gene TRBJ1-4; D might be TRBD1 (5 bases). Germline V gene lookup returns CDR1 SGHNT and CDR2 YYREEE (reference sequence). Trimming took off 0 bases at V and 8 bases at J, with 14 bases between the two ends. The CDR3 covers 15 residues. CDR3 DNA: TGTGCCAGCAGCTTGGATAACGGGGCTGGCGAAAAACTGTTTTTT. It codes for CASSLDNGAGEKLFF.

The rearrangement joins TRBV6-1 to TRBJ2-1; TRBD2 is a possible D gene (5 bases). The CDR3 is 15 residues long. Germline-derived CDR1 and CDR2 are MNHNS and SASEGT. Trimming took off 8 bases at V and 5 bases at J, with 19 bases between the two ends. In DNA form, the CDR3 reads TGTGCCAGCGGACTCCGGGAACGTCGCAACAATGAGCAGTTCTTC. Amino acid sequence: CASGLRERRNNEQFF.

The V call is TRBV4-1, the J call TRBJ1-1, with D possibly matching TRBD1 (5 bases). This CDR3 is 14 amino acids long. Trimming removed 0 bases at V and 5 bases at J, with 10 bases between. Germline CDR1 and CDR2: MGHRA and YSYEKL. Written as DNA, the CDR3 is TGCGCCAGCAGCCAAGATCGAGGGGAGACTGAAGCTTTCTTT. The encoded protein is CASSQDRGETEAFF.

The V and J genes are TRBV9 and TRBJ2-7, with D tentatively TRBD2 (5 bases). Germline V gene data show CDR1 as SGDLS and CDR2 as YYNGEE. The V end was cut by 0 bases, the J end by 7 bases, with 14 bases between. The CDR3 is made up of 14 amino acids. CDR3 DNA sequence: TGTGCCAGCAGCGTAGCCCCTCTTAGCGCTGAGCAGTACTTC. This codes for CASSVAPLSAEQYF. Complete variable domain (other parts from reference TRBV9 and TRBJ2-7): DSGVTQTPKHLITATGQRVTLRCSPRSGDLSVYWYQQSLDQGLQFLIQYYNGEERAKGNILERFSAQQFPDLHSELNLSSLELGDSALYFCASSVAPLSAEQYFGPGTRLTVT.

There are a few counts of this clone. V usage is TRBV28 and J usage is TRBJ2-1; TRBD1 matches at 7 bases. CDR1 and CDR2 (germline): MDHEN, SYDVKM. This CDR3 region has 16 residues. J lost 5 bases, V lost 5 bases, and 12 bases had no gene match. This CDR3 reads CASSHLTGERNNEQFF. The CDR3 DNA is TGTGCCAGCAGTCACCTCACAGGGGAACGTAACAATGAGCAGTTCTTC.

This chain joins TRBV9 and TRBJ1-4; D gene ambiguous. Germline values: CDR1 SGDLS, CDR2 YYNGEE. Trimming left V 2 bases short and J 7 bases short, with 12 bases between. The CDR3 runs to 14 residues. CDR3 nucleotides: TGTGCCAGCAGCGTCCGATTGGGTGGTGAAAAACTGTTTTTT. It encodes CASSVRLGGEKLFF.

The CDR3 protein is CSVKLPGQESGELFF. As DNA, the CDR3 is TGCAGCGTGAAACTGCCGGGACAGGAATCCGGGGAGCTGTTTTTT. The V call is TRBV29-1, the J call TRBJ2-2; 8 bases are shared with TRBD1. CDR3 length: 15 amino acids. CDR1 and CDR2 (germline): SQVTM, ANQGSEA. V dropped 6 bases and J dropped 6; count of bases not matched to a gene: 12.

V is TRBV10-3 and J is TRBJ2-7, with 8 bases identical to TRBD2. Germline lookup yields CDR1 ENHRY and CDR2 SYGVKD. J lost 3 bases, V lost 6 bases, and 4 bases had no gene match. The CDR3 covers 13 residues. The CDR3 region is CAISAGLGYEQYF. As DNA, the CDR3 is TGTGCCATCAGCGCGGGACTAGGCTACGAGCAGTACTTC.

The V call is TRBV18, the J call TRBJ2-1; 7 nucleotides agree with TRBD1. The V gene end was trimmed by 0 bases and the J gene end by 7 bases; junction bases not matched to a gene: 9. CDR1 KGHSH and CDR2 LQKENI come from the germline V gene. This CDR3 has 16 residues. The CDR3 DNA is TGTGCCAGCTCACCACCGAAGACAGGGCCCTCAAATGAGCAGTTCTTC. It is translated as CASSPPKTGPSNEQFF.

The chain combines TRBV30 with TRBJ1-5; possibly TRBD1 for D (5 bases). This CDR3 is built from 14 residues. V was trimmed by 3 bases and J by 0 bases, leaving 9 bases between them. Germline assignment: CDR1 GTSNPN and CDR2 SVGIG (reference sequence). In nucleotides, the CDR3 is TGTGCCTGGAGGGGACCGTATAGCAATCAGCCCCAGCATTTT. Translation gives CAWRGPYSNQPQHF.

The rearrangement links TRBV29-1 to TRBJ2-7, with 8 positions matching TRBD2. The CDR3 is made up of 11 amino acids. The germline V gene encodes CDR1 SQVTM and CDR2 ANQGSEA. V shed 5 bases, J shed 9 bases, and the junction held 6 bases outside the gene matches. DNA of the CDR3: TGCAGCGTTATGCAACGGGAGGGGCAGTACTTC. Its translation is CSVMQREGQYF.

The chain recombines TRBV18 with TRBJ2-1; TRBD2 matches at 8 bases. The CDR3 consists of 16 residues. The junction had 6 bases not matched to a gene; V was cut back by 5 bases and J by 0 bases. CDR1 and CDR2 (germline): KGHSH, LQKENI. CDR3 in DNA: TGTGCCAGCTCATCAATAGCGGGAAGCTCCTACAATGAGCAGTTCTTC. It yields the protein CASSSIAGSSYNEQFF.

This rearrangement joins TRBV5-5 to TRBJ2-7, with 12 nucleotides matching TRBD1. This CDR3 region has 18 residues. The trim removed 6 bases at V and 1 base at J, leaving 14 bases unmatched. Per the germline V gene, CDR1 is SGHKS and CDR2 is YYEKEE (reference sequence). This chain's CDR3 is CASTQVAGQGASSYEQYF. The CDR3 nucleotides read TGTGCCAGCACCCAAGTTGCGGGACAGGGGGCATCTTCCTACGAGCAGTACTTC.

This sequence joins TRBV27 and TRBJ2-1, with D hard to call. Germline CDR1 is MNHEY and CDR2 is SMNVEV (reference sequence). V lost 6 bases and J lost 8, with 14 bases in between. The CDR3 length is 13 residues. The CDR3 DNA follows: TGTGCCAGCAGCCCCTTGGCAAGCTATGAGCAGTTCTTC. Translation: CASSPLASYEQFF.

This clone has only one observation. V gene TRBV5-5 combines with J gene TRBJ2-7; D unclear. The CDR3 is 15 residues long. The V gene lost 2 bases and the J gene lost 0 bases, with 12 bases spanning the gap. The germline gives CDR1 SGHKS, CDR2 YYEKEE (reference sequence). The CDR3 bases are TGTGCCAGCAGCTTTATGGCAGTGAGCTCCTACGAGCAGTACTTC. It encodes CASSFMAVSSYEQYF.

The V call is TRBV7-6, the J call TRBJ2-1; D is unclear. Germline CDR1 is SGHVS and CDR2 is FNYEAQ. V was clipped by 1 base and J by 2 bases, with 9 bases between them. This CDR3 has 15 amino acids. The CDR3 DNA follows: TGTGCCAGCAGCTTAGGGTATGGACCCTACAATGAGCAGTTCTTC. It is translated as CASSLGYGPYNEQFF. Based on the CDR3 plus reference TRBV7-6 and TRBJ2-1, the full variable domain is GAGVSQSPRYKVTKRGQDVALRCDPISGHVSLYWYRQALGQGPEFLTYFNYEAQQDKSGLPNDRFSAERPEGSISTLTIQRTEQRDSAMYRCASSLGYGPYNEQFFGPGTRLTVL.

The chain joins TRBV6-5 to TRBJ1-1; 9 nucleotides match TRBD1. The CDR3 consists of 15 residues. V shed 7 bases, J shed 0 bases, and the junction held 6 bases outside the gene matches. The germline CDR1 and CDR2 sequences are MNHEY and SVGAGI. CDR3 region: CASTRDRALNTEAFF. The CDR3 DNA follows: TGTGCCAGCACCCGGGACAGGGCCTTGAACACTGAAGCTTTCTTT.

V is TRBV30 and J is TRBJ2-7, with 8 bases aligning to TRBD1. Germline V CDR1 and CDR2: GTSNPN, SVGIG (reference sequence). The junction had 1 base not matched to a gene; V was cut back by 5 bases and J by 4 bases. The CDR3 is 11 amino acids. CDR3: CAWDRGYEQYF. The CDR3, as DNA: TGTGCCTGGGACAGGGGTTACGAGCAGTACTTC.

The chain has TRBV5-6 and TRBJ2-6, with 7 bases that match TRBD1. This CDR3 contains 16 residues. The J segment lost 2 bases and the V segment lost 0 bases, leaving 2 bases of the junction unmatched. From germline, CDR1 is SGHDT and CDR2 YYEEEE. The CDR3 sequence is CASSLDQGAGANVLTF. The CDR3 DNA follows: TGTGCCAGCAGCTTGGATCAGGGGGCTGGGGCCAACGTCCTGACTTTC.

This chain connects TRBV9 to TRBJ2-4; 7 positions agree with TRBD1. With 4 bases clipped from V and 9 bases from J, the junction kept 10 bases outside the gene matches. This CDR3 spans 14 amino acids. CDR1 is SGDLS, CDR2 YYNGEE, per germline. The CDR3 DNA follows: TGTGCCAGCAGCCCCCGGGACAGCCGAAGCATTCAGTACTTC. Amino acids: CASSPRDSRSIQYF.

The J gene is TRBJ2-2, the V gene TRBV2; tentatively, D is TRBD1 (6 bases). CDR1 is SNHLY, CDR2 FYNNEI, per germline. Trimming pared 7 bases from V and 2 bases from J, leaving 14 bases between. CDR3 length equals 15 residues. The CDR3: CASKLEGTNTGELFF. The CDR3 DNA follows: TGTGCCAGCAAACTTGAGGGGACAAACACCGGGGAGCTGTTTTTT.

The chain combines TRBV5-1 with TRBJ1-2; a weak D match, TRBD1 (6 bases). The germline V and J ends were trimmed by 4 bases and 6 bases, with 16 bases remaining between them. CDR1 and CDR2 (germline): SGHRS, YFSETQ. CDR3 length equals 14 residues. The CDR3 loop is CASSLSLSGDGYTF. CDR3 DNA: TGCGCCAGCAGCCTAAGCTTATCAGGGGATGGCTACACCTTC.

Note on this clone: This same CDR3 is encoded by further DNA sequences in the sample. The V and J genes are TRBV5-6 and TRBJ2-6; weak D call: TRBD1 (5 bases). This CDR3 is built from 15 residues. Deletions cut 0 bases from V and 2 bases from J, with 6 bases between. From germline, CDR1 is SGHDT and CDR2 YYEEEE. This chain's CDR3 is CASSLGGPGANVLTF. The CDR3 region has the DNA TGTGCCAGCAGCTTGGGGGGCCCTGGGGCCAACGTCCTGACTTTC. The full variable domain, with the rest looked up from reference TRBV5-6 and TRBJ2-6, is DAGVTQSPTHLIKTRGQQVTLRCSPKSGHDTVSWYQQALGQGPQFIFQYYEEEERQRGNFPDRFSGHQFPNYSSELNVNALLLGDSALYLCASSLGGPGANVLTFGAGSRLTVL.

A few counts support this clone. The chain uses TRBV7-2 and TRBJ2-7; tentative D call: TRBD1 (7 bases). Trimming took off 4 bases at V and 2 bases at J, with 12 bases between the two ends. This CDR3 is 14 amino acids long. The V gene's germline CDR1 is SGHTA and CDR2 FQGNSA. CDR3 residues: CASSSQGGPYEQYF. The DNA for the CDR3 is TGTGCCAGCAGCTCTCAGGGGGGTCCCTACGAGCAGTACTTC.

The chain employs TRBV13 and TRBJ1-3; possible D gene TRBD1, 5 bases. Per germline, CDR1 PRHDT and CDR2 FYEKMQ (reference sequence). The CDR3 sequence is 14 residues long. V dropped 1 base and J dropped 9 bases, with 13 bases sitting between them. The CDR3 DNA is TGTGCCAGCAGCTTAGAATCGCAGGGTGGCACCATATATTTT. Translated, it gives CASSLESQGGTIYF.

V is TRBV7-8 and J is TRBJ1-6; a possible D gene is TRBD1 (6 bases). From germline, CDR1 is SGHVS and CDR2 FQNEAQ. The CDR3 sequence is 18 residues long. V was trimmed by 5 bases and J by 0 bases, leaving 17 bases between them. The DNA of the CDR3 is TGTGCCAGCAGCCTCCGGGACACCGTAAGCTCCTATAATTCACCCCTCCACTTT. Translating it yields CASSLRDTVSSYNSPLHF.

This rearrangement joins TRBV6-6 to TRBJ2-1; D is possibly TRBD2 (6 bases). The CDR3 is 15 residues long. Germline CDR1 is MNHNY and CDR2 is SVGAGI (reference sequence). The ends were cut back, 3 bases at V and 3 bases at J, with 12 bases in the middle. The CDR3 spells CASSYGGQGYNEQFF. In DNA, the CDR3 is TGTGCCAGCAGTTATGGAGGGCAAGGCTACAATGAGCAGTTCTTC.

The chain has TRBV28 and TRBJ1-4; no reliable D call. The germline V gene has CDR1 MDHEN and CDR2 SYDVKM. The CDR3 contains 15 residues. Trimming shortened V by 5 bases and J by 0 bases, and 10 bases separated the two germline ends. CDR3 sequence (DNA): TGTGCCAGCAGTCCCGGTGGGGCAACTAATGAAAAACTGTTTTTT. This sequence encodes CASSPGGATNEKLFF.